The T cell receptor beta chain described here comes from a study of blood T cell repertoires in COVID-19. Study information: Collection of acute and convalescent COVID-19 samples took place in the United States, Italy and Spain. The cDNA or gDNA used as material had been derived from T cells, B-cell-depleted T cells, or PBMCs.

Cohorts were assigned according to the clinical history that participants reported. In the original workflow: Amplifying reference gene primers gave estimates of nucleated cell counts. This table comes from immunoSEQ multiplex PCR, and its TCRdb copy is limited to in-frame clones, with some not included. V and J calls and clone size follow that table, whereas D and trimming were derived from the DNA. The table includes about 180,000 clones, roughly 87% detected once. The TCR sequence derives from a woman aged 45-60 years who had recovered from COVID-19. The sample consisted of PBMCs or T cells enriched from blood (not recorded which).

The CDR3 DNA reads as TGTGCCATCAGTGAGAGAGAGGGTTTAGATTCACCCCTCCACTTT. Translating it yields CAISEREGLDSPLHF. The gene calls are TRBV10-3 and TRBJ1-6; D not certain. Deletions cut 2 bases from V and 8 bases from J, with 13 bases between. The CDR3 runs 15 residues. The germline V gene encodes CDR1 ENHRY and CDR2 SYGVKD.